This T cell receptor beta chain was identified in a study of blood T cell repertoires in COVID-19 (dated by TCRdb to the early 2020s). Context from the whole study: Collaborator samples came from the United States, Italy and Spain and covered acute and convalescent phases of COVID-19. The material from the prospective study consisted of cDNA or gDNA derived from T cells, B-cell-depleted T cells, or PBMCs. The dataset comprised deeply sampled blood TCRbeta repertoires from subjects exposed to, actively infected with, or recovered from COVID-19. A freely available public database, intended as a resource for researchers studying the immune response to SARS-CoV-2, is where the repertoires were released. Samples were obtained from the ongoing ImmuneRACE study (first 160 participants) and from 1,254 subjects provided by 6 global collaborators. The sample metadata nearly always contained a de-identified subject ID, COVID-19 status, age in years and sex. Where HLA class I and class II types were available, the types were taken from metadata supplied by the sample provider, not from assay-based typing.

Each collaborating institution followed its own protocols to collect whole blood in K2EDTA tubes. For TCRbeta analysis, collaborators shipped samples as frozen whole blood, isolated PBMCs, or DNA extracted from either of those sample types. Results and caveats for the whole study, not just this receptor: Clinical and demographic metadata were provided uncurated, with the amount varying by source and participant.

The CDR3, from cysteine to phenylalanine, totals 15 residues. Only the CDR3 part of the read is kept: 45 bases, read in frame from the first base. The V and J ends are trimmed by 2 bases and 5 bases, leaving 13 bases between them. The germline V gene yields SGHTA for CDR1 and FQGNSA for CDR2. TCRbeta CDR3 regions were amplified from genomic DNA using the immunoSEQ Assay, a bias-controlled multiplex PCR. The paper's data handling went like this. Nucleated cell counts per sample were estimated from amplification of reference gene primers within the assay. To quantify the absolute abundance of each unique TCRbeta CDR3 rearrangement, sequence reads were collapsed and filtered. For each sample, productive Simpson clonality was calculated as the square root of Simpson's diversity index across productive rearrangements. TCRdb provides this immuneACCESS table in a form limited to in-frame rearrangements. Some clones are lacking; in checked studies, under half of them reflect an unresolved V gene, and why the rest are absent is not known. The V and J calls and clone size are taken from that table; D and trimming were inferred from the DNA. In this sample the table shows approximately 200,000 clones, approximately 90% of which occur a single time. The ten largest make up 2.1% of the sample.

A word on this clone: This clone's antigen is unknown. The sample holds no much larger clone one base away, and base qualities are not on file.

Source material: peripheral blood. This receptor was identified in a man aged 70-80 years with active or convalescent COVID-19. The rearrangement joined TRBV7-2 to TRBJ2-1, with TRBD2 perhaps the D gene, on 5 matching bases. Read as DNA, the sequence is TGTGCCAGCAGCTTATTGAGGGTACCAAACAATGAGCAGTTCTTC. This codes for CASSLLRVPNNEQFF.